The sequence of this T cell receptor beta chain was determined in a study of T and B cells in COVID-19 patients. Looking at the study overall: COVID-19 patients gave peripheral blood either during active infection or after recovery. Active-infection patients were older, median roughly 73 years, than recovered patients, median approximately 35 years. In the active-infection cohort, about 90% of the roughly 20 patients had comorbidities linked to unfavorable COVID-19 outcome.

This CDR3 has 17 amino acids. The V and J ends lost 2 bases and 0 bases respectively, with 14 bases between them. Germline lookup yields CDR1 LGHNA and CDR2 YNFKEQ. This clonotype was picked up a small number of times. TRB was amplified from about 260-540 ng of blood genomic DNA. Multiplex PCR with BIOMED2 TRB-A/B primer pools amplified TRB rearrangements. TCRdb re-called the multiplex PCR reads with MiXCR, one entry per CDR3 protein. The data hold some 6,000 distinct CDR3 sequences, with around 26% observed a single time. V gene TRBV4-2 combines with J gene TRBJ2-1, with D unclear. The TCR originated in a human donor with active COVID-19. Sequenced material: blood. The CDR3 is CASSQIGWGNSYNEQFF. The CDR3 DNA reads TGTGCCAGCAGCCAAATCGGCTGGGGAAACTCCTACAATGAGCAGTTCTTC.